A selection of T cell receptor beta chains follows, all from one sample in a study of T cell responses to AZD1222 COVID-19 vaccine. Only in-frame clones appear in the TCRdb table, and some are missing; sequencing was by immunoSEQ multiplex PCR. This table has 210,000 or so clones, 90% to 95% appearing once. The sample here was peripheral blood, taken on day 0 of MenACWY control vaccination. Every receptor here comes from an adult in good health. Both conserved end residues are part of each CDR3. Each record gives: J gene, D gene, V gene, clone size, CDR3 DNA, CDR3 protein. D genes are given only for firm matches. Not all rows give a size; the values are once, few, many and, for expanded clones, a class.

>TRBJ2-5|-|TRBV2|-
TGTGCCAGCAGGAGGGTAGTAGAGACCCAGTACTTC
CASRRVVETQYF
>TRBJ1-1|-|TRBV3-1/TRBV3-2|-
TGTGCCAGCAGCCAAATGAACACTGAAGCTTTCTTT
CASSQMNTEAFF
>TRBJ1-4|TRBD1|TRBV4-3|-
TGCGCCAGCAGCCAAGGTCCGACAGGGATTAATGAAAAACTGTTTTTT
CASSQGPTGINEKLFF
>TRBJ1-2|TRBD1|TRBV15|-
TGTGCCACCAGAGAGGGACAGGGGGAAAGTCGTGGCTACACCTTC
CATREGQGESRGYTF
>TRBJ2-2|TRBD1|TRBV6-2/TRBV6-3|-
TGTGCCAGCAGTTACCCGGACAGGAAGAACACCGGGGAGCTGTTTTTT
CASSYPDRKNTGELFF
>TRBJ2-7|TRBD2|TRBV11-2|-
TGTGCCAGCAGCTGGAGCGGGGGAGCCTACGAGCAGTACTTC
CASSWSGGAYEQYF
>TRBJ1-1|-|TRBV28|-
TGTGCCAGCAGCCCTATTGATTGGGGGACTGAAGCTTTCTTT
CASSPIDWGTEAFF
>TRBJ1-1|-|TRBV7-2|-
TGTGCCAGCAGCTTAAAGGTGAACACTGAAGCTTTCTTT
CASSLKVNTEAFF
>TRBJ1-5|-|TRBV19|-
TGTGCCAGTAGTATGTATGCAGGGTATCAGCCCCAGCATTTT
CASSMYAGYQPQHF
>TRBJ1-2|-|TRBV6-5|-
TGTGCCAGCAGTTCCTCGGAGAACTATGGCTACACCTTC
CASSSSENYGYTF
>TRBJ2-5|-|TRBV6-1|-
TGTGCCAGCAGTGATGAGCGTGGACGTGCGGAGACCCAGTACTTC
CASSDERGRAETQYF
>TRBJ2-2|TRBD2|TRBV3-1/TRBV3-2|-
TGTGCCAGCAGCGAGAGCGGGGTATACACCGGGGAGCTGTTTTTT
CASSESGVYTGELFF
>TRBJ1-2|-|TRBV7-9|-
TGTGCCAGCAGCCGGAAAGCAGAAACTAACTATGGCTACACCTTC
CASSRKAETNYGYTF
>TRBJ1-2|-|TRBV15|-
TGTGCCACCAGCGGGACTCGATCGGGCGGCTACACCTTC
CATSGTRSGGYTF
>TRBJ2-6|-|TRBV21-1|-
TGTGCCAGCAGCAATTTTGGACAGCGCTCTGGGGCCAACGTCCTGACTTTC
CASSNFGQRSGANVLTF
>TRBJ1-5|-|TRBV9|-
TGTGCCAGCAGCCCAGAGGGTTATAGCAATCAGCCCCAGCATTTT
CASSPEGYSNQPQHF
>TRBJ2-5|-|TRBV2|-
TGTGCCAGCAGTGCCGGAGAGACCCAGTACTTC
CASSAGETQYF
>TRBJ1-6|-|TRBV5-1|few
TGCGCCAGCAGCCTCGGCCGCACCTTCAATTCACCCCTCCACTTT
CASSLGRTFNSPLHF
>TRBJ2-7|TRBD1|TRBV9|-
TGTGCCAGCAGCGTAGGCCGGGACAGGAACTCCTACGAGCAGTACTTC
CASSVGRDRNSYEQYF
>TRBJ1-6|TRBD1|TRBV19|-
TGTGCCAGTAGTTTTCGGACAGGGGGCGATTCACCCCTCCACTTT
CASSFRTGGDSPLHF
>TRBJ1-1|TRBD1|TRBV11-2|-
TGTGCCAGCAGCCCTAGGGACAGACCGGGAGGTACTGAAGCTTTCTTT
CASSPRDRPGGTEAFF
>TRBJ1-3|TRBD1|TRBV2|-
TGTGCCAGCGGGTTGGACAGGGGGTCTGGAAACACCATATATTTT
CASGLDRGSGNTIYF
>TRBJ1-5|-|TRBV7-2|-
TGTGCCAGCAGCTCCCTGGGTCAGCCCCAGCATTTT
CASSSLGQPQHF
>TRBJ1-5|-|TRBV19|-
TGTGCCAGTAGTTGGGGATCCAATCAGCCCCAGCATTTT
CASSWGSNQPQHF
>TRBJ2-2|TRBD1|TRBV7-9|-
TGTGCCAGCAGTTTGGACAGGGGAGAAACCGGGGAGCTGTTTTTT
CASSLDRGETGELFF
>TRBJ2-1|TRBD2|TRBV7-2|once
TGTGCCAGCAGCCAGGGACTAGGCTACAATGAGCAGTTCTTC
CASSQGLGYNEQFF
>TRBJ1-2|-|TRBV9|-
TGTGCCAGCAGCGTAGGTCAGAACTATGGCTACACCTTC
CASSVGQNYGYTF
>TRBJ2-3|-|TRBV5-1|-
TGCGCCAGCAGCTTGGTAGGTGGGATTCTCGGCGTAGATACGCAGTATTTT
CASSLVGGILGVDTQYF
>TRBJ2-3|-|TRBV5-4|-
TGTGCCAGCAGCTTCCGGGGTGGAGATACGCAGTATTTT
CASSFRGGDTQYF
>TRBJ2-3|-|TRBV5-8|-
TGTGCCAGCAATCCACAGGGTGGCACAGATACGCAGTATTTT
CASNPQGGTDTQYF
>TRBJ1-2|TRBD1|TRBV5-1|-
TGCGCCAGCAGCCCATGGGACAGAGGGGGCTACACCTTC
CASSPWDRGGYTF
>TRBJ2-7|-|TRBV4-3|-
TGCGCCAGCAGCCAACAGAGGGGAGACAAAAAGCAGTACTTC
CASSQQRGDKKQYF
>TRBJ1-2|-|TRBV2|-
TGTGCCAGCAGTGAATTAACGTCCGGCTCATGGCTTGGCTACACCTTC
CASSELTSGSWLGYTF
>TRBJ1-1|TRBD1|TRBV15|-
TGTGCCACCAGCAGATTCCAGGGGGCGAAACAGAACACTGAAGCTTTCTTT
CATSRFQGAKQNTEAFF
>TRBJ1-1|-|TRBV28|-
TGTGCCAGCCTCGATAGAAGGAACACTGAAGCTTTCTTT
CASLDRRNTEAFF
>TRBJ1-5|-|TRBV19|-
TGTGCCAGTAGTCACAGGGAAATCACTCAGCCCCAGCATTTT
CASSHREITQPQHF
>TRBJ1-5|-|TRBV20-1|once
TGCAGTGCTAGTTATAGCAATCAGCCCCAGCATTTT
CSASYSNQPQHF
>TRBJ2-5|-|TRBV6-5|once
TGTGCCAGCAGTTACTCGAAGGGGCGGGTGGAAGAGACCCAGTACTTC
CASSYSKGRVEETQYF
>TRBJ1-1|-|TRBV21-1|-
TGTGCCAGCAGCAAAGCTAGGGGGGAAAGCACTGAAGCTTTCTTT
CASSKARGESTEAFF
>TRBJ2-7|-|TRBV27|-
TGTGCCAGCAGTTTATCGGGTCAACTAGGATTCAGCGAGCAGTACTTC
CASSLSGQLGFSEQYF
>TRBJ2-1|TRBD1|TRBV19|-
TGTGCTACCCGGACAGGGACCCTGTTCTTC
CATRTGTLFF
>TRBJ1-1|TRBD1|TRBV5-4|-
TGTGCCAGCACCCCCCACGCGGGGACAGCAAACACTGAAGCTTTCTTT
CASTPHAGTANTEAFF
>TRBJ2-1|-|TRBV2|-
TGTGCAGACCAGGGGGAGGGTACTGAGCAGTTCTTC
CADQGEGTEQFF
>TRBJ1-5|-|TRBV28|-
TGTGCCAGCAGACCCCAGGGTAGGGGCAATCAGCCCCAGCATTTT
CASRPQGRGNQPQHF